These 5 T cell receptor beta chains originate from one sample sequenced in a study of T cells after yellow fever vaccination (dated by TCRdb to between 2018 and 2021). The label giving this sample's treatment or condition can be read as: live attenuated yellow fever vaccine strain. The library came from 5' RACE. Reads for this sample came from an Illumina HiSeq 2500. TCRdb reran the public reads through fastp at Q25 and MiXCR, keeping productive beta chains. CDR3 protein duplicates are merged, each entry listing the most common genes and DNA. For this sample there are 70,000 or so distinct CDR3 sequences; 7.3% appear just once. Approximately 29% of the sample lies in the top ten. The source material was CD8+ T cells sorted from PBMCs, sampled more than 8 days after the first yellow fever vaccination. The source of these receptors is a man aged 18 to 29 who received the YFV17D yellow fever vaccine.

This clonotype was detected ten times or more. The chain combines TRBV15 with TRBJ1-1, with no clear D. Trimming left V 5 bases short and J 1 base short, with 11 bases between. This CDR3 comprises 14 residues. Germline CDR1 and CDR2: LNHNV and YYDKDF (reference sequence). CDR3: CATSGPGRNTEAFF. CDR3 nucleotides: TGTGCCACCAGCGGCCCGGGGAGGAACACTGAAGCTTTCTTT.

This clonotype occurred a few times. This chain links TRBV15 with TRBJ1-3; D unclear. The germline CDR1 and CDR2 sequences are LNHNV and YYDKDF (reference sequence). The CDR3 runs to 16 residues. V lost 1 base, J lost 0 bases, and 10 bases lay in between. CDR3 residues: CATSRARTHSGNTIYF. CDR3 DNA: TGTGCCACCAGCAGAGCCAGGACCCACTCTGGAAACACCATATATTTT.

The rearrangement joins TRBV7-2 to TRBJ2-2, with D unclear. The CDR3 extends over 13 amino acids. Per the germline V gene, CDR1 is SGHTA and CDR2 is FQGNSA. V was trimmed by 3 bases and J by 5 bases, leaving 7 bases between them. For the CDR3, the DNA is TGTGCCAGCAGCTTGCTTGGGACCGGGGAGCTGTTTTTT. Translating gives CASSLLGTGELFF.

This clonotype was seen ten or more times. The chain employs TRBV7-2 and TRBJ2-7; D possibly corresponds to TRBD2 (5 bases). The CDR3 sequence is 15 residues long. Germline-derived CDR1 and CDR2 are SGHTA and FQGNSA. Trimming shortened V by 4 bases and J by 2 bases, and 15 bases separated the two germline ends. DNA for the CDR3: TGTGCCAGCAGCTCGCCGACCAGCGGAACCTACGAGCAGTACTTC. Its translation is CASSSPTSGTYEQYF.

This clonotype was counted at least ten times. The rearrangement joins TRBV5-5 to TRBJ2-3, with D unresolved. Germline CDR1 is SGHKS and CDR2 is YYEKEE (reference sequence). CDR3 length: 15 amino acids. V lost 1 base to trimming and J lost 4 bases, with 13 bases between them. The CDR3 spells CASSLRATGADTQYF. CDR3 coding DNA: TGTGCCAGCAGCTTGAGAGCTACCGGCGCAGATACGCAGTATTTT.